These 23 T cell receptor beta chains were sequenced from one sample in a study of technical replicates of blood from a handful of donors. Sequencing was performed with immunoSEQ multiplex PCR; in TCRdb, only in-frame clones are kept and a portion is missing. The table lists fewer than 110,000 clones, 96% of them singletons, with approximately 0.2% in the top ten. Sequencing was carried out using T cells isolated from PBMCs. The receptors here all came from a human donor in good health.

The chain is built from TRBV5-1 and TRBJ1-1; tentative D call: TRBD1 (5 bases). CDR3 length: 17 amino acids. The V gene's germline CDR1 is SGHRS and CDR2 YFSETQ. The ends were cut back, 0 bases at V and 5 bases at J, with 20 bases in the middle. The chain's CDR3 is CASSLAVGGVTGTEAFF. In nucleotides, the CDR3 is TGCGCCAGCAGCTTGGCCGTGGGGGGTGTGACGGGTACTGAAGCTTTCTTT.

J is TRBJ1-5 and V is TRBV6-5; weak D call: TRBD1 (5 bases). The CDR3 has 13 amino acids. The germline gives CDR1 MNHEY, CDR2 SVGAGI. V lost 6 bases, J lost 4 bases, and 10 bases lay in between. CDR3 region: CASRQYRNQPQHF. The CDR3 nucleotides are TGTGCCAGCAGACAGTACAGGAATCAGCCCCAGCATTTT.

This sequence joins TRBV25-1 and TRBJ2-5, with a tentative D call TRBD1 (5 bases). CDR1 is MGHDK, CDR2 SYGVNS, per germline. This CDR3 region has 15 residues. V was shortened by 5 bases and J by 1 base, with 14 bases between the two germline ends. In nucleotides, the CDR3 is TGTGCCAGCAGTAAAAACAGTGGGGCCCAAGAGACCCAGTACTTC. Its protein product is CASSKNSGAQETQYF.

V is TRBV7-2 and J is TRBJ2-5; D may be TRBD1 (6 bases). The V gene's germline CDR1 is SGHTA and CDR2 FQGNSA. The CDR3 is 15 residues long. V was cut by 5 bases and J by 5 bases, with 18 bases left in between. The CDR3 region has the DNA TGTGCCAGCAGCCCACAGGGAATTAAGCCTGAGACCCAGTACTTC. The encoded protein is CASSPQGIKPETQYF.

Concerning this clone itself: At one end the junction does not follow the germline gene, possibly because of a read error. CDR3 in DNA: TGTGCTAGCAGCTGGGAAGGAGGACGGACTGAAGCTTTCTTT. It is translated as CASSWEGGRTEAFF. This chain links TRBV7-7 with TRBJ1-1; D unclear. The CDR3 totals 14 residues. The germline V gene encodes CDR1 SSHAT and CDR2 FNYEAQ (reference sequence).

The chain couples TRBV19 to TRBJ2-7; the match to TRBD1 covers 7 bases. The junction had 9 bases not matched to a gene; V was cut back by 4 bases and J by 3 bases. Germline CDR1 and CDR2: LNHDA and SQIVND (reference sequence). The CDR3 runs 15 residues. The CDR3 coding sequence is TGTGCCAGTAGTACCTACGACAGGGCTGACTACGAGCAGTACTTC. Translating gives CASSTYDRADYEQYF. Drawing the rest from reference TRBV19 and TRBJ2-7, the complete variable domain is DGGITQSPKYLFRKEGQNVTLSCEQNLNHDAMYWYRQDPGQGLRLIYYSQIVNDFQKGDIAEGYSVSREKKESFPLTVTSAQKNPTAFYLCASSTYDRADYEQYFGPGTRLTVT.

The CDR3 region is CASSEGGFATGELFF. In DNA form, the CDR3 reads TGTGCCAGCAGTGAAGGGGGCTTTGCCACCGGGGAGCTGTTTTTT. V usage is TRBV2 and J usage is TRBJ2-2; D is possibly TRBD1 (5 bases). V was pared by 1 base and J by 4 bases, with 10 bases between. The length of the CDR3 is 15 residues. CDR1 and CDR2 (germline): SNHLY, FYNNEI.

CDR3: CASSLGGGPEAFF. CDR3 nucleotide sequence: TGCGCCAGCAGCTTGGGCGGGGGGCCTGAAGCTTTCTTT. The chain couples TRBV5-1 to TRBJ1-1, with D possibly matching TRBD1 (6 bases). The germline V gene encodes CDR1 SGHRS and CDR2 YFSETQ. CDR3 size: 13 residues. The germline V and J ends were trimmed by 0 bases and 6 bases, with 9 bases remaining between them.

This chain joins TRBV30 and TRBJ1-5; 7 bases align to TRBD1. The CDR3 consists of 13 residues. V shed 4 bases and J 5 bases; nucleotides not matched to a gene: 5. CDR1 and CDR2 from the germline V gene are GTSNPN and SVGIG (reference sequence). CDR3: CAWTYGTDQPQHF. The DNA of the CDR3 is TGTGCCTGGACATACGGGACAGATCAGCCCCAGCATTTT.

The chain employs TRBV27 and TRBJ2-7; TRBD1 matches 7 bases. J was trimmed by 4 bases and V by 2 bases; bases with no gene match: 2. From germline, CDR1 is MNHEY and CDR2 SMNVEV (reference sequence). This CDR3 has 13 amino acids. The CDR3 DNA reads as TGTGCCAGCAGTTTAGGGACAGCTTACGAGCAGTACTTC. Protein sequence: CASSLGTAYEQYF.

This chain uses TRBV5-1 with TRBJ2-7; 15 positions match TRBD2. The junction had 10 bases not matched to a gene; V was cut back by 4 bases and J by 5 bases. Germline CDR1 SGHRS, CDR2 YFSETQ. The CDR3 is made up of 17 amino acids. Here the CDR3 DNA reads TGCGCCAGCAGCCTTTGGACTAGCGGGAGGGCCGGGAACGAGCAGTACTTC. Amino acid sequence: CASSLWTSGRAGNEQYF.

The chain recombines TRBV5-1 with TRBJ2-2; D ambiguous. Germline CDR1 reads SGHRS; CDR2 reads YFSETQ. Trimming took 0 bases from V and 0 from J, leaving 6 bases between them. The CDR3 has 15 amino acids. The CDR3 loop is CASSLDSPNTGELFF. In DNA, the CDR3 is TGCGCCAGCAGCTTGGATAGCCCGAACACCGGGGAGCTGTTTTTT.

CDR3: CASSLIGGTNTGELFF. As DNA, the CDR3 is TGTGCCAGCAGCTTGATCGGGGGGACGAACACCGGGGAGCTGTTTTTT. The chain combines TRBV5-5 with TRBJ2-2; 7 bases match TRBD2. This CDR3 comprises 16 residues. From germline, CDR1 is SGHKS and CDR2 YYEKEE (reference sequence). V shed 1 base, J shed 0 bases, and the junction held 3 bases outside the gene matches.

In DNA, the CDR3 is TGCGCCAGCAGCCAATCGGTAGTCTCCTACGAGCAGTACTTC. As protein: CASSQSVVSYEQYF. The chain recombines TRBV4-1 with TRBJ2-7, with D uncertain. Germline CDR1 reads MGHRA; CDR2 reads YSYEKL. The CDR3 covers 14 residues. Trimming took 2 bases from V and 0 from J, leaving 8 bases between them.

Comment on this clone: Its ends do not fully match the called genes, so a read error is possible. J is TRBJ2-1 and V is TRBV7-7, with 9 nucleotides matching TRBD2. The CDR3 is 15 residues long. Looked up from germline, CDR1 is SSHAT and CDR2 is FNYEAQ (reference sequence). CDR3 DNA sequence: TGTGCTAGCAGCATGGGGGCTAGCGGGAACAATGAGCAGTTCTTC. As protein: CASSMGASGNNEQFF.

The chain couples TRBV6-1 to TRBJ1-2; D unresolved. The germline V gene encodes CDR1 MNHNS and CDR2 SASEGT. Trimming cost V 8 bases and J 5 bases, with 15 bases left between them. CDR3 length equals 13 residues. CDR3 residues: CASLATAEYGYTF. The DNA for the CDR3 is TGTGCCAGCCTGGCGACGGCGGAGTATGGCTACACCTTC.

V and J are TRBV7-2 and TRBJ2-3; 8 bases align to TRBD2. CDR3 size: 14 residues. Germline CDR1 and CDR2: SGHTA and FQGNSA. V dropped 3 bases and J dropped 8; count of bases not matched to a gene: 7. The CDR3 sequence: CASSFSGILVTQYF. Written as DNA, the CDR3 is TGTGCCAGCAGCTTTAGCGGGATTCTGGTTACGCAGTATTTT.

The J gene is TRBJ2-3, the V gene TRBV4-1, with no clear D. V was cut by 2 bases and J by 0 bases, with 12 bases left in between. There are 16 residues in the CDR3. In germline, CDR1 is MGHRA, CDR2 YSYEKL. CDR3 sequence: CASSQKSLRSTDTQYF. As DNA, the CDR3 is TGCGCCAGCAGCCAAAAGAGTCTACGGAGCACAGATACGCAGTATTTT.

V usage is TRBV27 and J usage is TRBJ1-4, with TRBD1 as a possible D gene (5 bases). Trimming took 3 bases from V and 7 from J, leaving 15 bases between them. This CDR3 contains 15 residues. Germline values: CDR1 MNHEY, CDR2 SMNVEV (reference sequence). CDR3 in amino acids: CASSFGLGLGEKLFF. The CDR3 DNA follows: TGTGCCAGCAGTTTTGGCCTGGGGCTGGGTGAAAAACTGTTTTTT.

The rearrangement links TRBV5-6 to TRBJ2-1; the match to TRBD1 covers 8 bases. CDR3 length: 15 residues. V dropped 4 bases and J dropped 0; count of bases not matched to a gene: 3. Per germline, CDR1 SGHDT and CDR2 YYEEEE. The CDR3 DNA reads TGTGCCAGCAGCCGGGACAGGAGCTCCTACAATGAGCAGTTCTTC. Residues: CASSRDRSSYNEQFF.

The chain uses TRBV19 and TRBJ1-2; D may be TRBD1 (5 bases). The CDR3 extends over 11 amino acids. The germline V and J ends were trimmed by 8 bases and 8 bases, with 12 bases remaining between them. Germline CDR1 is LNHDA and CDR2 is SQIVND (reference sequence). The CDR3 DNA is TGTGCCAGTTGGGGGGTTGAGGGCTACACCTTC. The encoded protein is CASWGVEGYTF.

CDR3 in amino acids: CSVDGLAGGPDNNEQYF. The CDR3 region has the DNA TGCAGCGTTGACGGGCTAGCGGGAGGGCCGGATAACAACGAGCAGTACTTC. J is TRBJ2-7 and V is TRBV29-1; 12 bases are a match to TRBD2. The CDR3 sequence is 17 residues long. Germline V lookup: CDR1 SQVTM, CDR2 ANQGSEA. Losses at the gene ends were 3 bases for V and 5 bases for J; bases not matched to a gene: 14.

The V call is TRBV6-5, the J call TRBJ2-7; TRBD2 agrees at 12 bases. The J segment lost 5 bases and the V segment lost 4 bases, leaving 6 bases of the junction unmatched. The CDR3 extends over 15 amino acids. From germline, CDR1 is MNHEY and CDR2 SVGAGI. The DNA for the CDR3 is TGTGCCAGCAGTTTAGGACTAGCGGGGATTAACGAGCAGTACTTC. The encoded protein is CASSLGLAGINEQYF.